The T cell receptor (beta chain) described here comes from a study (dated 2022 in TCRdb). Summary of the overall study and its limitations: According to the authors, more investigation is needed, including longitudinal sampling and evaluation of a control group.

For TCR beta sequencing, genomic DNA was taken from unsorted PBMCs, and those PBMCs had been isolated from peripheral blood. As encoded in the germline V gene (reference sequence), CDR1 is LNHDA while CDR2 is SQIVND. The V and J ends are trimmed by 6 bases and 5 bases, leaving 16 bases between them. Counted from cysteine to phenylalanine, this CDR3 has 15 amino acids. Only the CDR3 region is kept as DNA, spanning 45 bases read in frame from base 1. TCR beta chain repertoires were profiled by survey-level sequencing on the immunoSEQ platform. In the source study's methods: CDR3 amino acid length spectratypes and V-J pairing frequencies were compared, and repertoire diversity was measured with the inverse Simpson index. To annotate clonotypes specific to SARS-CoV-2, CMV, influenza A and EBV, TCR beta CDR3 sequences were compared against VDJdb. Entries here come from immuneACCESS through TCRdb and include only in-frame sequences with V and J called. Some clones fail to appear in such tables; in the studies checked, an unresolved V gene covers under half of the shortfall, and the cause of the remainder is unknown. For V, J and clone size, that table is used; D and trimming come from the DNA. Present in this sample are 45,000 to 60,000 clones, over 90% of which were seen just once. Around 10% of the sample belongs to the ten largest clones.

This clone has a single count. Its antigen is unknown. Per-base qualities were not stored, and no clone one base away is much larger. This TCR derives from a man between 40 and 49 years old with rheumatoid arthritis. Sequencing input: PBMCs. The chain is made from TRBV19 and TRBJ1-4; 5 matching bases give a weak D call of TRBD1. The sequenced DNA: TGTGCCAGTAGCCCTACCGGGACGGCGAATGAAAAACTGTTTTTT. Its amino acids are CASSPTGTANEKLFF.